This T cell receptor beta chain was recorded in a study (dated by TCRdb to between 2015 and 2017). Context from the whole study: The study tested whether tumor-infiltrating Tregs in breast cancer are recruited from blood Tregs or converted in situ from other CD4+ T cell subsets. Beyond this particular receptor, the publication reports: Tumor memory CD4+ T cell TCR gene usage was found to cluster with blood and lymph node memory CD4+ cells and with lymph node naive CD4+ cells. The larger-cohort validation was restricted to a single TCR beta V-J rearrangement rather than whole repertoires. The greatest overlap of tumor-infiltrating Treg TCR alpha and beta sequences was observed with tumor naive CD4+ T cells, followed by blood naive CD4+ T cells.

The CDR3 contains 18 residues, cysteine and phenylalanine counted. The only DNA kept is the CDR3, 54 bases in frame from the first base. Reading the germline V gene gives CDR1 MDHEN and CDR2 SYDVKM. V loses 3 bases at its end and J loses 0 bases; junction bases beyond the gene matches: 10. The memory CD4+ T cell population was isolated based on a CD4+CD45RO+CD25- phenotype. Tregs, naive and memory CD4+ T cells from tumor, blood and ipsilateral draining lymph nodes of a few breast cancer patients underwent full-length TCR alpha and beta sequencing. Tumor tissue and lymph nodes obtained by ipsilateral axillary dissection were perfused with PBS, cut into small pieces and digested using collagenase I and hyaluronidase. FACS confirmed that the sorted cell populations were more than 90% pure. About this clonotype: Its binding antigen is unknown. No base qualities exist here, and no much larger clone lies one base off it.

Full-length TCR variable regions were amplified by 5' RACE PCR with constant-region reverse primers, followed by semi-nested PCR with Nested Universal Primer A. Using the ReliaPrep RNA Cell Miniprep System, total RNA was extracted, and the SMARTer RACE 5'/3' Kit was then used to reverse transcribe the RNA into 5'RACE-ready cDNA. Multiplex adaptors were used to barcode the full-length TCR alpha and beta libraries, which were then sequenced on an Illumina MiSeq. The authors' analysis ran thus. For each of nine subset-tissue groups, sequencing data from the five patients were pooled, and the groups were compared by unsupervised clustering of TCR gene usage. Repertoire similarity was calculated with the Morisita-Horn index, weighting shared sequences by their contribution to each repertoire. TCRdb reprocessing: public reads trimmed at Q25 with fastp, clones called with MiXCR, in-frame beta chains kept. Duplicate CDR3 protein sequences are folded into a single record with the most common DNA and genes. For this entry, the V and J calls and clone size follow TCRdb and not the study's own pipeline. Within this sample are thousands of distinct CDR3 sequences, with 60% of them counted one time only. Together, the top ten hold roughly 6% of the sample.

The sample comprised tumor-infiltrating memory CD4+ T cells sorted from the breast tumor. The cell subset or site label, as the study defines it: memory CD4+ T cells, CD4+CD45RO+CD25-. This TCR derives from a female donor with breast cancer. Recombination linked TRBV28 to TRBJ2-2, and 7 bases in between align with TRBD1. The DNA sequence is as follows: TGTGCCAGCAGTTTGCCCTCCGGGACAGACGCGAACACCGGGGAGCTGTTTTTT. Translation gives CASSLPSGTDANTGELFF.